One T cell receptor beta chain is described in this entry. This sample is drawn from a study of blood T cell repertoires in COVID-19. The CDR3 consists of 14 residues. The germline gives CDR1 KGHSY, CDR2 FQNENV. The V and J ends lost 2 bases and 10 bases respectively, with 12 bases between them. As originally analysed: Estimation of nucleated cell counts was performed using reference gene primer amplification. The data were produced by immunoSEQ multiplex PCR, yet TCRdb's version contains in-frame clones alone and is incomplete. The V and J calls and clone size come from that table; D and trimming were worked out from the DNA. The sample lists hundreds of thousands of clones, about nine tenths occurring once.

J is TRBJ1-6 and V is TRBV16, with unresolved D. This TCR was recovered from a woman younger than 45 with active or convalescent COVID-19. Sequencing was done on a sample of peripheral blood. CDR3 sequence (DNA): TGTGCCAGCAGCCAACGGGGAAACGACTCACCCCTCCACTTT. This translates into CASSQRGNDSPLHF.